The 10 T cell receptor beta chains listed next were all sequenced from one sample in a study of cytomegalovirus exposure and HLA in healthy donors. The PCR employed 60 Vbeta primers together with 13 Jbeta primers. Profiled with immunoSEQ multiplex PCR; TCRdb holds only in-frame clones, not every one. The sample features around 40,000 clones, with 1% to 1.5% in its top ten. Sequencing used PBMCs. Receptors were obtained from a man aged 25-40 years in good health and CMV-seronegative.

The V and J genes are TRBV29-1 and TRBJ1-1; tentative D call: TRBD1 (6 bases). Germline CDR1 reads SQVTM; CDR2 reads ANQGSEA. Trimming removed 7 bases at V and 11 bases at J, with 20 bases between. This CDR3 is 12 amino acids long. CDR3 residues: CSAATGGRVAFF. CDR3 nucleotide sequence: TGCAGCGCCGCGACCGGGGGGCGGGTGGCTTTCTTT.

The rearrangement joins TRBV29-1 to TRBJ1-2, with 7 bases fitting TRBD1. Per the germline V gene, CDR1 is SQVTM and CDR2 is ANQGSEA. The V and J ends lost 7 bases and 1 base, in that order; junction bases with no gene match: 12. The CDR3 length is 15 residues. CDR3 in amino acids: CSAAATGTINYGYTF. The CDR3 DNA reads as TGCAGCGCCGCGGCGACAGGGACAATTAACTATGGCTACACCTTC.

The V call is TRBV5-1, the J call TRBJ2-1, with 13 bases matching TRBD2. With V trimmed by 3 bases and J by 10 bases, 10 bases remained unmatched. The germline gives CDR1 SGHRS, CDR2 YFSETQ. The CDR3 loop spans 16 amino acids. CDR3 nucleotide sequence: TGCGCCAGCAGCTGGGGAGGACTAGCGGGAGTAAGGGAGCAGTTCTTC. Its translation: CASSWGGLAGVREQFF. Complete variable domain (other parts from reference TRBV5-1 and TRBJ2-1): KAGVTQTPRYLIKTRGQQVTLSCSPISGHRSVSWYQQTPGQGLQFLFEYFSETQRNKGNFPGRFSGRQFSNSRSEMNVSTLELGDSALYLCASSWGGLAGVREQFFGPGTRLTVL.

The chain has TRBV11-3 and TRBJ1-1, with D perhaps matching TRBD1 (5 bases). The germline V gene has CDR1 SGHNT and CDR2 YENEEA. V was shortened by 1 base and J by 5 bases, with 17 bases between the two germline ends. There are 16 residues in the CDR3. CDR3 residues: CASSLASVGGRTEAFF. CDR3 coding DNA: TGTGCCAGCAGCTTAGCTTCCGTGGGGGGAAGGACTGAAGCTTTCTTT.

The chain has TRBV18 and TRBJ2-2; D unclear. Germline loops: CDR1 KGHSH, CDR2 LQKENI. CDR3 length: 13 amino acids. V dropped 7 bases and J dropped 9 bases, with 15 bases sitting between them. The CDR3 reads CASLPGLERELFF. CDR3 sequence (DNA): TGTGCCAGCTTGCCCGGGTTGGAGAGGGAGCTGTTTTTT. Supplemented by reference TRBV18 and TRBJ2-2, the full variable domain reads NAGVMQNPRHLVRRRGQEARLRCSPMKGHSHVYWYRQLPEEGLKFMVYLQKENIIDESGMPKERFSAEFPKEGPSILRIQQVVRGDSAAYFCASLPGLERELFFGEGSRLTVL.

The gene calls are TRBV6-4 and TRBJ1-2, with D perhaps TRBD1 (5 bases). Germline CDR1 reads MRHNA; CDR2 reads SNTAGT. V was pared by 4 bases and J by 4 bases, with 16 bases between. CDR3 length: 15 amino acids. Here the CDR3 DNA reads TGTGCCAGCAGTGTAAGCTCGCAAGGGGCCTATGGCTACACCTTC. Its translation: CASSVSSQGAYGYTF.

The CDR3 loop is CASSLRQLGAEAFF. For the CDR3, the DNA is TGTGCCAGCAGCTTAAGACAGTTAGGTGCTGAAGCTTTCTTT. The gene calls are TRBV7-8 and TRBJ1-1, with a weak D call TRBD1 (5 bases). Germline CDR1 SGHVS, CDR2 FQNEAQ. This CDR3 contains 14 residues. The V end was cut by 2 bases, the J end by 6 bases, with 13 bases between.

The V gene is TRBV7-2, the J gene TRBJ2-7; TRBD2 might be the D (6 bases). V shed 2 bases and J shed 2 bases, with 13 bases lying between them. CDR3 length: 15 residues. Germline V gene data show CDR1 as SGHTA and CDR2 as FQGNSA. The DNA of the CDR3 is TGTGCCAGCAGCTTATATCGTAGCGGAGCCTACGAGCAGTACTTC. Protein sequence: CASSLYRSGAYEQYF. Combining the CDR3 with reference TRBV7-2 and TRBJ2-7 gives the whole variable domain GAGVSQSPSNKVTEKGKDVELRCDPISGHTALYWYRQSLGQGLEFLIYFQGNSAPDKSGLPSDRFSAERTGGSVSTLTIQRTQQEDSAVYLCASSLYRSGAYEQYFGPGTRLTVT.

The CDR3 nucleotides read TGCAGCGTTGATCGGACTAGCGGCAATGAGCAGTTCTTC. Amino acid sequence: CSVDRTSGNEQFF. The chain combines TRBV29-1 with TRBJ2-1; 10 nucleotides agree with TRBD2. The CDR3 runs to 13 residues. The junction had 2 bases not matched to a gene; V was cut back by 3 bases and J by 6 bases. CDR1 and CDR2 (germline): SQVTM, ANQGSEA.

The genes are TRBV4-3 and TRBJ2-7; 11 bases agree with TRBD2. The CDR3 is 17 residues long. J lost 7 bases, V lost 2 bases, and 13 bases had no gene match. CDR1 and CDR2 from the germline V gene are LGHNA and YSLEER. CDR3 DNA: TGCGCCAGCAGCCAATCGTGGGGGGCTAGCGGGAGGAGGGAGCAGTACTTC. It yields the protein CASSQSWGASGRREQYF.